This TCR beta chain comes out of a study of T cell repertoires in cytomegalovirus infection. Study background: An indication of both CMV infection and matching HLA type came from public TCR beta signatures.

TCRdb ran MiXCR on the reads and lists one entry per CDR3 protein. The data hold about 740,000 distinct CDR3 sequences, with roughly a third observed a single time. This clonotype appeared a few times. As yet, its antigen is unknown. Germline assignment: CDR1 DFQATT and CDR2 SNEGSKA (reference sequence). The CDR3 consists of 15 residues. The V and J ends lost 0 bases and 2 bases, in that order; junction bases with no gene match: 2. Points from the study as a whole: Summed frequency of public TCR beta families distinguished CMV carriers with the relevant HLA. The response measured ex vivo was dominated by TCR beta clonotypes (HLA-C-restricted and CMV-specific).

The receptor was derived from a human donor in good health (CMV status not recorded). Some clones in this sample may be carry-over from other donors' samples. The V call is TRBV20-1, the J call TRBJ2-3, with 10 bases lining up with TRBD2. The sample consisted of PBMCs. CDR3 amino acids: CSARELAGLTDTQYF. CDR3 in DNA: TGCAGTGCTAGAGAACTAGCGGGGCTCACAGATACGCAGTATTTT.